Each of the 21 T cell receptor beta chains below was sequenced from the same sample in a study of blood T cell repertoires in COVID-19. The repertoire was sequenced with immunoSEQ multiplex PCR; TCRdb's copy has only in-frame clones and lacks some. The repertoire holds some 270,000 clones, with 85% to 90% as singletons. The sample taken for sequencing was PBMCs or T cells enriched from blood (not recorded which). Receptors were obtained from a woman aged 60-75 years who had recovered from COVID-19.

CDR3 residues: CATSDTGTSGFGELFF. The CDR3 DNA reads as TGTGCCACCAGTGATACCGGGACTAGCGGATTCGGGGAGCTGTTTTTT. This chain joins TRBV24-1 and TRBJ2-2; 11 bases match TRBD2. The V and J ends lost 3 bases and 7 bases, in that order; junction bases with no gene match: 6. This CDR3 comprises 16 residues. The germline V gene has CDR1 KGHDR and CDR2 SFDVKD.

This clone was counted a few times. The V call is TRBV6-5, the J call TRBJ2-7; weak D call: TRBD1 (6 bases). CDR1 MNHEY and CDR2 SVGAGI come from the germline V gene. V lost 1 base to trimming and J lost 7 bases, with 17 bases between them. The CDR3 has 15 amino acids. This CDR3 is CASSYFLGTTQEQYF. DNA for the CDR3: TGTGCCAGCAGTTACTTCCTAGGGACAACCCAAGAGCAGTACTTC.

V is TRBV5-1 and J is TRBJ1-2; 7 bases agree with TRBD1. J gave up 2 bases and V 0 bases, and 7 bases lay outside the gene matches. The CDR3 length is 16 residues. The germline gives CDR1 SGHRS, CDR2 YFSETQ. CDR3 protein: CASSLVGQGVNYGYTF. The DNA for the CDR3 is TGCGCCAGCAGCTTGGTTGGGCAGGGGGTGAACTATGGCTACACCTTC.

The chain uses TRBV7-2 and TRBJ2-1, with D possibly being TRBD1 (5 bases). V lost 0 bases and J lost 9, with 18 bases in between. Germline CDR1 reads SGHTA; CDR2 reads FQGNSA. The CDR3 has 16 residues. This chain's CDR3 is CASSLAPGKLVFEQFF. Here the CDR3 DNA reads TGTGCCAGCAGCTTAGCCCCAGGGAAACTGGTCTTTGAGCAGTTCTTC.

V is TRBV5-1 and J is TRBJ1-1, with D possibly TRBD1 on 6 matching bases. This CDR3 contains 13 residues. From germline, CDR1 is SGHRS and CDR2 YFSETQ. V lost 7 bases to trimming and J lost 1 base, with 11 bases between them. In DNA form, the CDR3 reads TGCGCCAGCGGCGGGGGGGCGAACACTGAAGCTTTCTTT. It translates to CASGGGANTEAFF.

This chain links TRBV7-9 with TRBJ2-3; a weak D match, TRBD2 (6 bases). The CDR3 runs 17 residues. V lost 5 bases and J lost 3, with 21 bases in between. CDR1 is SEHNR, CDR2 FQNEAQ, per germline (reference sequence). The CDR3 sequence: CASSQPAGLRGTDTQYF. In DNA, the CDR3 is TGTGCCAGCAGCCAGCCAGCGGGCCTTCGGGGAACAGATACGCAGTATTTT.

V is TRBV3-1 (or the pseudogene TRBV3-2) and J is TRBJ1-1; a weak D match, TRBD1 (5 bases). Trimming removed 3 bases at V and 4 bases at J, with 9 bases between. In germline, CDR1 is LGHDT, CDR2 YNNKEL (reference sequence). CDR3 length: 13 residues. CDR3: CASSQGPITEAFF. CDR3 nucleotide sequence: TGTGCCAGCAGCCAGGGGCCGATCACTGAAGCTTTCTTT.

The chain recombines TRBV5-1 with TRBJ2-7; TRBD1 might be the D (6 bases). Germline lookup yields CDR1 SGHRS and CDR2 YFSETQ. With 3 bases removed from V and 2 bases from J, the gap between germline ends came to 12 bases. CDR3 length: 14 residues. The CDR3 nucleotides are TGCGCCAGCAGCTCGGGGACACCCACCTACGAGCAGTACTTC. Its translation is CASSSGTPTYEQYF.

V usage is TRBV6-5 and J usage is TRBJ2-7; D gene unclear. This CDR3 is 13 amino acids long. CDR1 and CDR2 (germline): MNHEY, SVGAGI. V gave up 7 bases and J gave up 3 bases, with 13 bases separating them. The CDR3 bases are TGTGCCAGCACCCCATCCAGTATCTACGAGCAGTACTTC. Amino acids: CASTPSSIYEQYF.

V is TRBV6-5 and J is TRBJ2-5; D possibly corresponds to TRBD1 (6 bases). CDR1 MNHEY and CDR2 SVGAGI come from the germline V gene. This CDR3 region has 14 residues. The V end lost 6 bases, the J end lost 4 bases, and 15 bases lay between the germline ends. CDR3 DNA sequence: TGTGCCAGCAGAGGGGGAAGCGAGGGAGAGACCCAGTACTTC. It yields the protein CASRGGSEGETQYF.

This chain connects TRBV24-1 to TRBJ1-2; D remains ambiguous. The CDR3 sequence is 14 residues long. Germline-derived CDR1 and CDR2 are KGHDR and SFDVKD. V lost 4 bases, J lost 4 bases, and 12 bases lay in between. CDR3 DNA sequence: TGTGCCACCAGTGACAGCGGAATCCTCTATGGCTACACCTTC. As protein: CATSDSGILYGYTF.

V is TRBV6-6 and J is TRBJ1-5; perhaps TRBD1 as D (6 bases). The CDR3 has 14 amino acids. V was clipped by 6 bases and J by 4 bases, with 13 bases between them. Per germline, CDR1 MNHNY and CDR2 SVGAGI (reference sequence). The CDR3 coding sequence is TGTGCCAGCAGCTACAGGACAGATAATCAGCCCCAGCATTTT. It specifies CASSYRTDNQPQHF.

This chain connects TRBV5-1 to TRBJ2-1, with 15 bases matching TRBD2. Per the germline V gene, CDR1 is SGHRS and CDR2 is YFSETQ. Unmatched junction bases numbered 9, after V lost 4 bases and J lost 7 bases. CDR3 length equals 17 residues. CDR3 DNA sequence: TGCGCCAGCAGCCTCAGGACTAGCGGGGGGGCCGGGAATGAGCAGTTCTTC. It translates to CASSLRTSGGAGNEQFF.

The J gene is TRBJ2-1, the V gene TRBV9, with unresolved D. CDR1 is SGDLS and CDR2 is YYNGEE in the germline V gene. V lost 0 bases to trimming and J lost 5 bases, with 9 bases between them. The CDR3 runs 14 residues. This CDR3 reads CASSVGSSDNEQFF. The CDR3 nucleotides read TGTGCCAGCAGCGTAGGATCCAGTGACAATGAGCAGTTCTTC.

This chain joins TRBV11-3 and TRBJ2-1; 9 nucleotides match TRBD2. Unmatched junction bases numbered 3, after V lost 1 base and J lost 8 bases. Looked up from germline, CDR1 is SGHNT and CDR2 is YENEEA. The CDR3 consists of 14 residues. The CDR3 protein is CASSLGGRAHEQFF. Here the CDR3 DNA reads TGTGCCAGCAGCTTAGGCGGGAGGGCACATGAGCAGTTCTTC. The variable domain in full, completed from reference TRBV11-3 and TRBJ2-1, reads EAGVVQSPRYKIIEKKQPVAFWCNPISGHNTLYWYLQNLGQGPELLIRYENEEAVDDSQLPKDRFSAERLKGVDSTLKIQPAELGDSAVYLCASSLGGRAHEQFFGPGTRLTVL.

V is TRBV18 and J is TRBJ2-4; D gene unclear. CDR3 length equals 13 residues. In germline, CDR1 is KGHSH, CDR2 LQKENI. The V and J ends lost 6 bases and 5 bases respectively, with 11 bases between them. CDR3 sequence (DNA): TGTGCCAGCTCGTCTCGACGGGAAAACATTCAGTACTTC. Protein product: CASSSRRENIQYF.

The table lists this clone with a count of one. The rearrangement uses TRBV13 and TRBJ2-3, with a tentative D call TRBD1 (5 bases). In germline, CDR1 is PRHDT, CDR2 FYEKMQ (reference sequence). V was trimmed by 0 bases and J by 6 bases, leaving 10 bases between them. The CDR3 sequence is 14 residues long. This CDR3 is CASSLGRDEDTQYF. The CDR3 DNA follows: TGTGCCAGCAGCTTAGGCAGGGATGAGGATACGCAGTATTTT.

V usage is TRBV5-4 and J usage is TRBJ2-3, with 10 bases lining up with TRBD2. The length of the CDR3 is 17 residues. Losses at the gene ends were 7 bases for V and 2 bases for J; bases not matched to a gene: 13. The germline gives CDR1 SGHNT, CDR2 YYREEE (reference sequence). CDR3 sequence reads: CASPRLAGGSNTDTQYF. For the CDR3, the DNA is TGTGCCAGCCCGCGACTAGCGGGTGGATCGAACACAGATACGCAGTATTTT.

The chain links TRBV18 to TRBJ1-2; no definite D call. CDR1 and CDR2 from the germline V gene are KGHSH and LQKENI. The CDR3 spans 13 residues. V was clipped by 3 bases and J by 8 bases, with 13 bases between them. CDR3 coding DNA: TGTGCCAGCTCACCGAGAGGCGGGGAAGGCTACACCTTC. This codes for CASSPRGGEGYTF.

This chain joins TRBV11-3 and TRBJ1-1; TRBD1 agrees at 9 bases. Germline trimming cut 8 bases from V and 4 bases from J; bases unmatched to any gene: 8. Germline lookup yields CDR1 SGHNT and CDR2 YENEEA. The CDR3 extends over 14 amino acids. The CDR3, as DNA: TGTGCCAGCGCGGGTACAGGGGGCTTCACTGAAGCTTTCTTT. Translating gives CASAGTGGFTEAFF.

V is TRBV27 and J is TRBJ1-4; no definite D call. Germline V gene sequence: CDR1 MNHEY, CDR2 SMNVEV (reference sequence). V lost 6 bases and J lost 4, with 6 bases in between. The CDR3 has 12 amino acids. The CDR3 reads CASRAINEKLFF. The CDR3 bases are TGTGCCAGCAGGGCAATTAATGAAAAACTGTTTTTT.